This section outlines one T cell receptor (beta chain) sequence together with its context. Germline V gene lookup returns CDR1 MNHEY and CDR2 SVGAGI. V shed 6 bases and J shed 5 bases, with 16 bases lying between them. The CDR3 is 14 residues long. Generated by immunoSEQ multiplex PCR, the TCRdb table keeps only in-frame clones and is missing some. This table has about 410,000 clones, approximately 89% appearing once. The data stem from a study of blood T cell repertoires in COVID-19. The receptor comes from a woman in her twenties or thirties who had recovered from COVID-19. The specimen sequenced was PBMCs or T cells enriched from blood (not recorded which). The gene calls are TRBV6-5 and TRBJ2-5; TRBD2 might be the D (7 bases). The CDR3 DNA follows: TGTGCCAGCAGCAGACATGGGGGGGCTGAGACCCAGTACTTC. It codes for CASSRHGGAETQYF.